This T cell receptor (beta chain) was identified during a study of radiation and T cells in renal cell carcinoma. TCRdb's table, derived via immunoSEQ multiplex PCR, lists solely in-frame clones and lacks some. The sample includes about 150,000 clones, roughly 87% of them seen just once. The germline V gene has CDR1 SGHRS and CDR2 YFSETQ. Trimming shortened V by 1 base and J by 1 base, and 11 bases separated the two germline ends. The CDR3 runs 15 residues. The time point: blood 2 weeks post-SBRT. The treatment is: 15 Gy SBRT to primary tumor, nephrectomy 4 weeks later. This TCR derives from a woman between 45 and 60 years old with renal cell carcinoma. Sequencing was performed on blood, taken from a patient whose treatment included radiotherapy and nephrectomy. The V call is TRBV5-1, the J call TRBJ1-1; weak D call: TRBD1 (5 bases). CDR3 sequence (DNA): TGCGCCAGCAGCTTGATTTCAGGGCAGAACACTGAAGCTTTCTTT. This encodes CASSLISGQNTEAFF.